This T cell receptor beta chain stems from a study of neoadjuvant nivolumab and ipilimumab in lung cancer. After removal of 4 bases from V and 0 bases from J, the junction contained 7 bases not matched to a gene. Germline CDR1 and CDR2: SGHNT and YYREEE (reference sequence). The CDR3 runs to 17 residues. This clone came up once. As yet, its antigen is unknown. Sequencing used immunoSEQ multiplex PCR; TCRdb keeps in-frame clones, though not all of them. The profile shows 15,000 to 20,000 clones, roughly three quarters of them singletons. General study findings and limits: Resected tumors had greater TCR richness and clonality than uninvolved lung. Higher pretherapy blood TCR richness went with higher resected-tumor richness. Only two of four nivolumab-treated tumors gained richness and clonality by surgery. A small number of samples were TCR sequenced.

The receptor comes from an adult with non-small cell lung cancer. This sequence joins TRBV5-4 and TRBJ2-7; 13 bases map to TRBD2. The sequences come from tumor tissue, collected after neoadjuvant nivolumab, alone or with ipilimumab, at or shortly before surgery. Written as DNA, the CDR3 is TGTGCCAGCAGCCCCGGACTAGCGGGGGTGAGCTCCTACGAGCAGTACTTC. As protein: CASSPGLAGVSSYEQYF.